This is a list of T cell receptor beta chains from one sample in a study of shared clonotypes between healthy human individuals. The protocol was immunoSEQ multiplex PCR, while the TCRdb copy is restricted to in-frame clones and leaves out a portion. Of over 2,000,000 clones detected, over 85% appear once; the ten largest clones hold 1.5% to 2%. Sequencing was performed on naive CD8+ T cells from PBMCs. All receptors come from a man between 18 and 29 years old in good health. Some clones in this sample may be carry-over from other donors' samples. The CDR3 runs from the conserved cysteine through the conserved F or W. A D gene is named only where the DNA matches it firmly. Clone size appears in some rows only: once, few, many, or a class for an expanded clone.

d_gene | j_gene | v_gene | abundance | CDR3aa | CDR3nt
TRBD1 | TRBJ1-2 | TRBV9 | once | CASSASQTGWSGYTF | TGTGCCAGCAGCGCCTCCCAGACAGGGTGGTCTGGCTACACCTTC
. | TRBJ1-1 | TRBV9 | . | CASSVGAFGQPGSEAFF | TGTGCCAGCAGCGTAGGGGCTTTTGGACAGCCGGGCTCTGAAGCTTTCTTT
. | TRBJ2-3 | TRBV7-8 | . | CASSPTGNTDTQYF | TGTGCCAGCAGCCCAACGGGAAACACAGATACGCAGTATTTT
TRBD2 | TRBJ2-3 | TRBV4-2 | . | CASSIAGGVPDTQYF | TGTGCCAGCAGCATAGCGGGAGGAGTCCCAGATACGCAGTATTTT
. | TRBJ1-6 | TRBV27 | . | CASSLVKLSYNSPLHF | TGTGCCAGCAGTTTAGTAAAACTCTCCTATAATTCACCCCTCCACTTT
. | TRBJ1-1 | TRBV6-5 | few | CASSYSGLTEAFF | TGTGCCAGCAGTTACTCAGGGCTCACTGAAGCTTTCTTT
TRBD2 | TRBJ2-7 | TRBV27 | . | CASRVGLAAYEQYF | TGTGCCAGCAGGGTAGGACTAGCGGCCTACGAGCAGTACTTC
. | TRBJ2-2 | TRBV28 | . | CASSLQGSSGELFF | TGTGCCAGCAGCTTACAGGGCTCGAGCGGGGAGCTGTTTTTT
. | TRBJ2-5 | TRBV29-1 | . | CSVEVMVETQYF | TGCAGCGTTGAAGTAATGGTGGAGACCCAGTACTTC
TRBD1 | TRBJ1-5 | TRBV4-3 | once | CASSQNRGQKPQHF | TGCGCCAGCAGCCAGAACAGGGGGCAGAAGCCCCAGCATTTT
. | TRBJ2-2 | TRBV15 | once | CATSRERGANTGELFF | TGTGCCACCAGCAGAGAACGTGGGGCGAACACCGGGGAGCTGTTTTTT
TRBD1 | TRBJ2-7 | TRBV7-6 | . | CASSSGTGVYEQYF | TGTGCCAGCAGTTCGGGGACAGGGGTTTACGAGCAGTACTTC
. | TRBJ2-3 | TRBV27 | . | CASSLGSRLRTDTQYF | TGTGCCAGCAGTTTGGGGTCTCGGCTACGCACAGATACGCAGTATTTT
. | TRBJ2-7 | TRBV27 | . | CASSLSPAVYEQYF | TGTGCCAGCAGTTTATCTCCGGCCGTTTACGAGCAGTACTTC
TRBD2 | TRBJ2-1 | TRBV4-2 | . | CASSRETSGSNEQFF | TGTGCCAGCAGCCGAGAGACTAGCGGGAGTAACGAGCAGTTCTTC
TRBD1 | TRBJ1-5 | TRBV6-1 | . | CASSTDRGWNQPQHF | TGTGCCAGCAGTACGGACAGGGGGTGGAATCAGCCCCAGCATTTT
TRBD1 | TRBJ2-1 | TRBV9 | . | CASSVEGTGGKNEQFF | TGTGCCAGCAGCGTAGAAGGGACAGGGGGTAAGAATGAGCAGTTCTTC
TRBD2 | TRBJ2-3 | TRBV5-1 | . | CASRWGGDTDTQYF | TGCGCCAGCCGATGGGGAGGGGACACAGATACGCAGTATTTT
. | TRBJ2-7 | TRBV5-1 | . | CASSLADTYF | TGCGCCAGCAGCTTGGCGGACACATACTTC
TRBD2 | TRBJ2-5 | TRBV19 | . | CASSPRTSALETQYF | TGTGCCAGTAGTCCCCGGACTAGCGCGTTAGAGACCCAGTACTTC
TRBD1 | TRBJ1-5 | TRBV19 | . | CATFEGVSGGDNQPQHF | TGTGCCACTTTCGAGGGGGTTTCAGGGGGTGACAATCAGCCCCAGCATTTT
TRBD1 | TRBJ2-7 | TRBV10-3 | . | CAISEGTGGYEQYF | TGTGCCATCAGTGAGGGGACAGGGGGATACGAGCAGTACTTC
. | TRBJ2-2 | TRBV15 | . | CATSGSRNTGELFF | TGTGCCACCAGCGGGTCGAGGAACACCGGGGAGCTGTTTTTT
. | TRBJ2-7 | TRBV5-1 | . | CASSLVPVESSYEQYF | TGCGCCAGCAGCTTGGTACCGGTCGAAAGCTCCTACGAGCAGTACTTC
TRBD2 | TRBJ2-7 | TRBV6-5 | . | CASSYSNLGRSDEQYF | TGTGCCAGCAGTTACTCGAATCTCGGGAGGTCGGACGAGCAGTACTTC
TRBD1 | TRBJ1-4 | TRBV7-9 | . | CASSQRRTGENEKLFF | TGTGCCAGCAGCCAACGTAGGACAGGGGAAAATGAAAAACTGTTTTTT
. | TRBJ2-1 | TRBV9 | . | CASSVQGGRNPFF | TGTGCCAGCAGCGTACAAGGCGGACGAAATCCGTTCTTC
. | TRBJ1-4 | TRBV19 | . | CASSARTATNEKLFF | TGTGCCAGTAGTGCCCGGACGGCGACTAATGAAAAACTGTTTTTT
TRBD1 | TRBJ2-7 | TRBV4-1 | . | CASSQVGAGGYEQYF | TGCGCCAGCAGCCAAGTAGGGGCAGGGGGCTACGAGCAGTACTTC
TRBD2 | TRBJ2-1 | TRBV4-1 | . | CASSRVWDEREGNEQFF | TGCGCCAGCAGCCGTGTTTGGGACGAGCGGGAGGGCAATGAGCAGTTCTTC
. | TRBJ2-7 | TRBV7-2 | . | CASSQRQTPLDEQYF | TGTGCCAGCAGCCAAAGACAGACACCTCTGGACGAGCAGTACTTC
. | TRBJ2-1 | TRBV5-6 | . | CASSPLFLTDGEGEQFF | TGTGCCAGCAGCCCACTATTCTTGACGGACGGTGAGGGTGAGCAGTTCTTC
. | TRBJ1-2 | TRBV10-3 | . | CAISETRADYGYTF | TGTGCCATCAGTGAGACCAGGGCAGACTATGGCTACACCTTC
. | TRBJ2-1 | TRBV29-1 | . | CSVVTGNSYNEQFF | TGCAGCGTTGTTACGGGGAACTCCTACAATGAGCAGTTCTTC
. | TRBJ1-2 | TRBV28 | . | CASSFLRAGDYGYTF | TGTGCCAGCAGTTTTCTTAGGGCGGGGGACTATGGCTACACCTTC
. | TRBJ2-7 | TRBV27 | . | CASSSIYEQYF | TGTGCCAGCAGTTCCATCTACGAGCAGTACTTC
TRBD1 | TRBJ2-7 | TRBV27 | . | CASGLGTGGTYEQYF | TGTGCCAGCGGATTAGGGACAGGGGGCACCTACGAGCAGTACTTC
. | TRBJ2-7 | TRBV19 | . | CASSILHSYEQYF | TGTGCCAGTAGTATACTGCATTCCTACGAGCAGTACTTC
TRBD2 | TRBJ2-3 | TRBV4-1 | . | CASSQDGLAATTDTQYF | TGCGCCAGCAGCCAGGACGGACTAGCGGCAACCACAGATACGCAGTATTTT
TRBD2 | TRBJ2-1 | TRBV7-2 | . | CASSPGGSYNEQFF | TGTGCCAGCAGCCCGGGGGGATCCTACAATGAGCAGTTCTTC
. | TRBJ2-4 | TRBV19 | . | CASSNQGLAKNIQYF | TGTGCCAGTAGTAATCAGGGGCTAGCCAAAAACATTCAGTACTTC
TRBD2 | TRBJ2-1 | TRBV19 | . | CASTKRGPGTSGMAGYNEQFF | TGTGCCAGTACAAAAAGGGGCCCCGGGACTAGCGGGATGGCGGGGTACAATGAGCAGTTCTTC